Described below is a single T cell receptor (beta chain) sequence and its context. The antigen remains unidentified. This specimen belongs to a study of T cell responses to AZD1222 COVID-19 vaccine. General observations from the study: With two AZD1222 doses given, Spike-specific TCR breadth and depth both rose.

The CDR3 is 16 amino acids. V was clipped by 1 base and J by 1 base; unmatched bases: 4. From germline, CDR1 is MGHDK and CDR2 SYGVNS. Clones were read by immunoSEQ multiplex PCR, and TCRdb kept only the in-frame ones, dropping some. The top ten clones hold 9% to 13% of a sample with about 68,000 clones, about four fifths of them seen once. Sequenced here: peripheral blood, sampled on day 0 of AZD1222 vaccination. This sequence originates from an adult in good health. The gene calls are TRBV25-1 and TRBJ2-5; 9 bases are a match to TRBD2. In DNA, the CDR3 is TGTGCCAGCAGTGAATTTCAGCGGGGGGTCCAAGAGACCCAGTACTTC. As protein: CASSEFQRGVQETQYF.